This T cell receptor beta chain is drawn from a study of T cell responses to AZD1222 COVID-19 vaccine. V was pared by 3 bases and J by 3 bases, with 4 bases of the junction left unmatched. CDR3 length: 15 residues. CDR1 is MDHEN and CDR2 is SYDVKM in the germline V gene. Worth noting for this clone: Its cognate antigen is unknown.

Whole-study findings and limits: There were mostly white British donors and more females than males, and clonal diversity was possibly underestimated. Within unmutated variant regions lay the reported targets of nearly half of spike-specific TCRs.

Clones were read by immunoSEQ multiplex PCR, and TCRdb kept only the in-frame ones, dropping some. The repertoire consists of 200,000 or so clones, with around 93% occurring once and the leading ten covering about 9.2%. V usage is TRBV28 and J usage is TRBJ1-3; 8 bases match TRBD1. The sequenced sample was peripheral blood, obtained on day 0 of AZD1222 vaccination. The origin of this receptor is an adult in good health. The CDR3 is CASSFRGRIGNTIYF. CDR3 bases: TGTGCCAGCAGTTTCAGGGGGCGCATTGGAAACACCATATATTTT.